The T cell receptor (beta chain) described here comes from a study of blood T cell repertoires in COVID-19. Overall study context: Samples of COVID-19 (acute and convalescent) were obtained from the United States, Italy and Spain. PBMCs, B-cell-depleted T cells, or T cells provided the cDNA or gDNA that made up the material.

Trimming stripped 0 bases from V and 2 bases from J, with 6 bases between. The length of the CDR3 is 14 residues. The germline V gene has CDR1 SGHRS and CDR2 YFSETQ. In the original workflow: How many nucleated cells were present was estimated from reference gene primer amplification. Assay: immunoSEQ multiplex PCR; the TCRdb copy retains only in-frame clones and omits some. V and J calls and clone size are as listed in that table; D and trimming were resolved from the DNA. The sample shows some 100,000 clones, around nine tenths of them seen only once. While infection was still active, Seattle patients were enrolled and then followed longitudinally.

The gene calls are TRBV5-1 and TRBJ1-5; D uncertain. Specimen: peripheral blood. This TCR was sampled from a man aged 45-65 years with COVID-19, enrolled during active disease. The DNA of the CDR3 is TGCGCCAGCAGCTTGGACTTGGGCAATCAGCCCCAGCATTTT. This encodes CASSLDLGNQPQHF.